One T cell receptor beta chain is described in this entry. The antigen remains unidentified. V was pared by 10 bases and J by 13 bases, with 13 bases of the junction left unmatched. The CDR3 is 13 amino acids. CDR1 and CDR2 from the germline V gene are MDHEN and SYDVKM. Only in-frame clones appear in the TCRdb table, and some are missing; sequencing was by immunoSEQ multiplex PCR. The sample contains some 170,000 clones, around nine tenths of which appear only once. This sample was included in a study of cytomegalovirus exposure and HLA in healthy donors. Study-level findings and limits: The classifier reportedly diagnosed cytomegalovirus status with high specificity and sensitivity.

Sequencing was carried out using PBMCs. This chain links TRBV28 with TRBJ1-6; 7 bases line up with TRBD1. This clonotype was sampled from a man aged 18-30 years in good health and CMV-seropositive. CDR3 sequence: CATLIPGQWPLHF. For the CDR3, the DNA is TGTGCCACCCTAATCCCGGGACAGTGGCCCCTCCACTTT.